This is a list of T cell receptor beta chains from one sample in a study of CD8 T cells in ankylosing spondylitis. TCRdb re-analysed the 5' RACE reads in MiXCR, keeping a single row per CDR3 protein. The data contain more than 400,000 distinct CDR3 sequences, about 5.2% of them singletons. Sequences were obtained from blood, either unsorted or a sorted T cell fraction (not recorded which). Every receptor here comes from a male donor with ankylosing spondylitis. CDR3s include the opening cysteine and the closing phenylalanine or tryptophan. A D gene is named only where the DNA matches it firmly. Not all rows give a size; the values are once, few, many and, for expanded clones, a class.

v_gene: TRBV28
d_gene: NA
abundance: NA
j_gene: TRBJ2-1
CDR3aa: CASSQITTGREQFF
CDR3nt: TGTGCCAGCAGCCAAATCACCACAGGGAGAGAGCAGTTCTTC

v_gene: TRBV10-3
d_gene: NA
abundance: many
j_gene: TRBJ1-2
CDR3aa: CAITPAPGYGYTF
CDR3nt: TGTGCCATCACTCCGGCCCCCGGGTATGGCTACACCTTC

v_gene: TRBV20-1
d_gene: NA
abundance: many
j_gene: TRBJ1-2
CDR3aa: CSATGPPGGYTF
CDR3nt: TGCAGTGCTACCGGACCCCCGGGTGGCTACACCTTC

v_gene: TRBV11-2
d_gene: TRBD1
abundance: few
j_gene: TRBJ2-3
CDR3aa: CASSHDPRQGSWTDTQYF
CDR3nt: TGTGCCAGCAGCCATGACCCGCGACAGGGTAGTTGGACAGATACGCAGTATTTT

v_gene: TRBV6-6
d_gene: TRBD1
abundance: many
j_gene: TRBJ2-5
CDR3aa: CASRGTGRETQYF
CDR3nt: TGTGCCAGCAGAGGGACAGGGCGGGAGACCCAGTACTTC

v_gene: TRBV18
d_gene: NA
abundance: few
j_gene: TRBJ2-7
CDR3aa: CASSLGVTGTYEQYF
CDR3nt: TGTGCCAGCTCACTAGGCGTGACGGGTACCTACGAGCAGTACTTC

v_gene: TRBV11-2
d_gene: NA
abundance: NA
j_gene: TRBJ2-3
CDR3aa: CASIRGLASTDTQYF
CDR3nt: TGTGCCAGCATCAGGGGACTGGCTAGCACAGATACGCAGTATTTT

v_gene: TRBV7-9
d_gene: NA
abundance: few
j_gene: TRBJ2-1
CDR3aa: CASSLWGPEQFF
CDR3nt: TGTGCCAGCAGCTTGTGGGGGCCTGAGCAGTTCTTC

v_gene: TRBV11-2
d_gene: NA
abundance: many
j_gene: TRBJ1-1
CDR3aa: CASSLRPFSGENTEAFF
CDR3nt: TGTGCCAGCAGCTTACGGCCATTCTCAGGGGAGAACACTGAAGCTTTCTTT

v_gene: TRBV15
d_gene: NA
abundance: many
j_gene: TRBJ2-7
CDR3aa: CATSRAYNRDGEFYEQYF
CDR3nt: TGTGCCACCAGCAGAGCTTACAATAGGGACGGAGAATTTTACGAGCAGTACTTC

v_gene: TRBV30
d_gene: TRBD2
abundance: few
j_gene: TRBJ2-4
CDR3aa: CAWSSGLAGVAKNIQYF
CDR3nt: TGTGCCTGGAGTTCCGGACTAGCGGGGGTAGCCAAAAACATTCAGTACTTC

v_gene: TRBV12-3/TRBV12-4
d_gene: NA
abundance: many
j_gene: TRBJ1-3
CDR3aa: CASSQTNTIYF
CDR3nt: TGTGCCAGCAGTCAGACAAACACCATATATTTT

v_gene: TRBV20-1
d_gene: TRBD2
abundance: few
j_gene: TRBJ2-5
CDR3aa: CSAPGLERETQYF
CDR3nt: TGCAGTGCCCCGGGACTAGAGAGAGAGACCCAGTACTTC

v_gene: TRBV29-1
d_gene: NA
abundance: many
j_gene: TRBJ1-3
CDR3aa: CSVVFPSGNTIYF
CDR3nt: TGCAGCGTTGTGTTCCCCTCTGGAAACACCATATATTTT

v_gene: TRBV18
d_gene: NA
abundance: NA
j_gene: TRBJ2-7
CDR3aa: CASGGSRGMVYEQYF
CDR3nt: TGTGCCAGCGGGGGGTCCAGAGGTATGGTCTACGAGCAGTACTTC

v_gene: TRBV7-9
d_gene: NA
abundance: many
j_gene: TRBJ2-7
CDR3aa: CASSPFRAAPSSYEQYF
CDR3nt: TGTGCCAGCAGCCCGTTCAGAGCGGCACCGAGCTCCTACGAGCAGTACTTC

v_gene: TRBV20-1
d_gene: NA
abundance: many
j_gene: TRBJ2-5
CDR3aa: CSASSRPDRVQYF
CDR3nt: TGCAGTGCTAGCTCCAGGCCCGACCGTGTCCAGTACTTC

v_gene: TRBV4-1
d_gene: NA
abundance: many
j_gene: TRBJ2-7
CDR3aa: CASSKRASYEQYF
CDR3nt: TGCGCCAGCAGCAAAAGGGCCTCCTACGAGCAGTACTTC

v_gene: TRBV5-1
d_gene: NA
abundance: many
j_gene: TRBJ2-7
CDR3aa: CASSLDSFSYEQYF
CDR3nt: TGCGCCAGCAGCTTGGACAGTTTCTCCTACGAGCAGTACTTC

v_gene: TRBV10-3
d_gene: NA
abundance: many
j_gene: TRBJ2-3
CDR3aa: CAISGRTGLQFTDTQYF
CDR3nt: TGTGCCATCAGCGGACGAACTGGGCTCCAATTCACAGATACGCAGTATTTT

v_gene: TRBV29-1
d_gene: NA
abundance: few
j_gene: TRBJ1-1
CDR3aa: CSVETRMNTEAFF
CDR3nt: TGCAGCGTTGAAACGAGAATGAACACTGAAGCTTTCTTT

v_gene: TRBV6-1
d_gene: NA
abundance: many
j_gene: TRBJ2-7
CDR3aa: CASRTTGVRGYYEQYF
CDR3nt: TGTGCCAGCAGAACAACGGGGGTGAGGGGATACTACGAGCAGTACTTC

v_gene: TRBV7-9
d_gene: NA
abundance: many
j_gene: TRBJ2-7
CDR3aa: CASSSLWGNSYEQYF
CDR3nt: TGTGCCAGCAGCTCGCTTTGGGGTAATTCCTACGAGCAGTACTTC

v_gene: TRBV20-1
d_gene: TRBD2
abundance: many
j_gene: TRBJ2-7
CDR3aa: CSAFVAGGPPQYF
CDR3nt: TGCAGTGCCTTCGTGGCGGGGGGCCCTCCGCAGTACTTC

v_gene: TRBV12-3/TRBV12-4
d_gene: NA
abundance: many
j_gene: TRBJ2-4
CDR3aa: CASSYPVAKNIQYF
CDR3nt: TGTGCCAGCAGTTACCCGGTAGCCAAAAACATTCAGTACTTC

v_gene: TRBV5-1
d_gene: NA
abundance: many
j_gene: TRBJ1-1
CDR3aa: CASSHGFGNMNTEAFF
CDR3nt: TGCGCCAGCAGCCACGGGTTCGGTAACATGAACACTGAAGCTTTCTTT

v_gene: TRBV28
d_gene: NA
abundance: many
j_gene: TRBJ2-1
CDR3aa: CASRGRPNEQFF
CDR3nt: TGTGCCAGCAGGGGGCGGCCCAATGAGCAGTTCTTC

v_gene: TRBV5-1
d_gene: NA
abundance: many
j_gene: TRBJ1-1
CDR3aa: CASSSFTEAFF
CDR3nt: TGCGCCAGCAGCTCGTTTACTGAAGCTTTCTTT

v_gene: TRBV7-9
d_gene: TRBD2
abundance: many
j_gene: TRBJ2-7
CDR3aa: CASSTTSGSFSYEQYF
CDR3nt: TGTGCCAGCAGCACAACTAGCGGGTCATTCTCCTACGAGCAGTACTTC

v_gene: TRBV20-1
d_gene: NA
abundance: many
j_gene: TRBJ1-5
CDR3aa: CSALPDSNQPQHF
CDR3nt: TGCAGTGCGTTACCTGATAGCAATCAGCCCCAGCATTTT

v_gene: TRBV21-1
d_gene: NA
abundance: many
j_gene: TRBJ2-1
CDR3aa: CASTHPGGAYNEQFF
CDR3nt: TGTGCCAGCACCCACCCCGGGGGGGCATACAATGAGCAGTTCTTC

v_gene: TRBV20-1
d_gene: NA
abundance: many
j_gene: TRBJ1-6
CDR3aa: CSARDPRGGASSPLHF
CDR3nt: TGCAGTGCTAGAGACCCCCGGGGGGGGGCAAGTTCACCCCTCCACTTT

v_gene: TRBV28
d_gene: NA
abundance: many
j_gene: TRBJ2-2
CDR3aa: CASSFWGGTGELFF
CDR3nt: TGTGCCAGCAGTTTTTGGGGTGGCACCGGGGAGCTGTTTTTT

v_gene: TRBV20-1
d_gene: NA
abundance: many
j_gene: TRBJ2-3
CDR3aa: CSAVRDSGPQDTQYF
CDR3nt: TGCAGTGCGGTCAGGGACTCCGGTCCGCAAGATACGCAGTATTTT

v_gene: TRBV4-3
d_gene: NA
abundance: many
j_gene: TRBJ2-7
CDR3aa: CASSQELRGDYEQYF
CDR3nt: TGCGCCAGCAGCCAGGAGTTGAGGGGAGACTACGAGCAGTACTTC

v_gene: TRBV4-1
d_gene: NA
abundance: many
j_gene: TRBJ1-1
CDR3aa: CASSREIGTNTEAFF
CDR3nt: TGCGCCAGCAGCCGAGAAATAGGGACGAACACTGAAGCTTTCTTT

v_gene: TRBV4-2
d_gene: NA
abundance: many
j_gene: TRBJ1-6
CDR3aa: CASSHFAARTGRVNNSPLHF
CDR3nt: TGTGCCAGCAGCCATTTTGCGGCTCGTACAGGGCGAGTTAATAATTCACCCCTCCACTTT

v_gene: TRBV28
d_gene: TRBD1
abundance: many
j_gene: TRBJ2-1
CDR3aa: CASRGQVPRNEQFF
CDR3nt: TGTGCCAGCAGAGGACAGGTCCCGCGGAATGAGCAGTTCTTC

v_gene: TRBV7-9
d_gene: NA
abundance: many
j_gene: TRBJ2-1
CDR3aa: CASSFIGPNEQFF
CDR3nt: TGTGCCAGCAGCTTCATAGGGCCCAATGAGCAGTTCTTC

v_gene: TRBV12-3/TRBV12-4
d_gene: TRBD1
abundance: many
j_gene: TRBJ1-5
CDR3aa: CASRSGTGSNQPQHF
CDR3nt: TGTGCCAGCAGATCCGGGACAGGGAGCAATCAGCCCCAGCATTTT

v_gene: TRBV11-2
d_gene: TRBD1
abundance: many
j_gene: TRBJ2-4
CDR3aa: CASSSRDRGLSGQNIQYF
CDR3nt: TGTGCCAGCAGCTCCCGGGACAGGGGGTTGTCTGGCCAAAACATTCAGTACTTC

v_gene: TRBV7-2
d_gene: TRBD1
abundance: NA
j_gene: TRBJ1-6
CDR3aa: CASSLATGLGSPLHF
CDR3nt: TGTGCCAGCAGCTTAGCGACAGGGTTGGGTTCACCCCTCCACTTT

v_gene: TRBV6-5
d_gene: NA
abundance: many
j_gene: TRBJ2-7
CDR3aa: CASSYSPSSTYEQYF
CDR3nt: TGTGCCAGCAGTTACTCCCCCTCCTCGACCTACGAGCAGTACTTC

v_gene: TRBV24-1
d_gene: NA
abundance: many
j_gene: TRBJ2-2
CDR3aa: CATSDFGQNTGELFF
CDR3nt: TGTGCCACCAGTGATTTTGGGCAAAACACCGGGGAGCTGTTTTTT

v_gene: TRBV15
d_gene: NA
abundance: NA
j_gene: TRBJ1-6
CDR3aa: CATSRAHRVDSPLHF
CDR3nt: TGTGCCACCAGCAGAGCCCACAGGGTTGATTCACCCCTCCACTTT

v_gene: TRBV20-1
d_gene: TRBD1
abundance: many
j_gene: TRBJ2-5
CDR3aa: CSARENRGFQETQYF
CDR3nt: TGCAGTGCTAGAGAGAACAGGGGGTTCCAAGAGACCCAGTACTTC

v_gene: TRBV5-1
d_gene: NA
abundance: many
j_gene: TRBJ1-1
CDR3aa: CASSGTTVNTEAFF
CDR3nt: TGCGCCAGCAGCGGGACGACAGTAAACACTGAAGCTTTCTTT

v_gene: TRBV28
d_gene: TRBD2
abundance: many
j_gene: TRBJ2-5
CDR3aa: CASSQLAGGSETQYF
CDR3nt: TGTGCCAGCAGTCAACTAGCGGGGGGTTCAGAGACCCAGTACTTC

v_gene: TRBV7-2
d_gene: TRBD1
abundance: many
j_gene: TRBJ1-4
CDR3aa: CASSFGGGGHEKLFF
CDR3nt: TGTGCCAGCAGCTTTGGGGGAGGGGGCCATGAAAAACTGTTTTTT

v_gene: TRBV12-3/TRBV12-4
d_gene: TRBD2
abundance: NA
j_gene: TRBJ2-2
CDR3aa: CASSFDAFWTSGVPNTGELFF
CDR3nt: TGTGCCAGCAGTTTCGATGCCTTCTGGACTAGCGGGGTGCCGAACACCGGGGAGCTGTTTTTT

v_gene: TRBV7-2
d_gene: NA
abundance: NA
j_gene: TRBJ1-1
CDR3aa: CASSLVVLGAFF
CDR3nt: TGTGCCAGCAGCTTAGTTGTTTTAGGAGCTTTCTTT

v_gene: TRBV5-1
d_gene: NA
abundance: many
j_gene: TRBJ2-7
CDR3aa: CASSFDRTYEQYF
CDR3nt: TGCGCCAGCAGCTTTGACAGAACCTACGAGCAGTACTTC

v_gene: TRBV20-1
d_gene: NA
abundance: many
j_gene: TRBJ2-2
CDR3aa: CSARIRGRDTGELFF
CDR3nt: TGCAGTGCTAGAATCCGGGGGCGCGACACCGGGGAGCTGTTTTTT

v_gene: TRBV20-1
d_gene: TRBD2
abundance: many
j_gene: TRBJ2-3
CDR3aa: CSARGWARKRGGSTDTQYF
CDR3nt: TGCAGTGCTAGAGGCTGGGCTAGGAAGCGGGGGGGTAGCACAGATACGCAGTATTTT

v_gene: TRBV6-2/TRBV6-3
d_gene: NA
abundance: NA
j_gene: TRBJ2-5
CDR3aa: CATKPDRETQYF
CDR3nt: TGTGCCACCAAACCGGACCGGGAGACCCAGTACTTC